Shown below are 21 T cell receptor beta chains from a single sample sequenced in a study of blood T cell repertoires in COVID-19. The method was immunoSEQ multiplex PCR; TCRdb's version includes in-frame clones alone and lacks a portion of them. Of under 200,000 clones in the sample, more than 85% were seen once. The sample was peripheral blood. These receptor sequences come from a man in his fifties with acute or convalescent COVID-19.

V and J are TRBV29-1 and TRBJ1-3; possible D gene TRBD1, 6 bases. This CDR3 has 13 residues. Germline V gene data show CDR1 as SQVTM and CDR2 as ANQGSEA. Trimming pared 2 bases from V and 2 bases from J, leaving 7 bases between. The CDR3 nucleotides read TGCAGCGTTGAATACAGGGCTGGAAACACCATATATTTT. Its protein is CSVEYRAGNTIYF. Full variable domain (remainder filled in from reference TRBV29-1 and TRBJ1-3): SAVISQKPSRDICQRGTSLTIQCQVDSQVTMMFWYRQQPGQSLTLIATANQGSEATYESGFVIDKFPISRPNLTFSTLTVSNMSPEDSSIYLCSVEYRAGNTIYFGEGSWLTVV.

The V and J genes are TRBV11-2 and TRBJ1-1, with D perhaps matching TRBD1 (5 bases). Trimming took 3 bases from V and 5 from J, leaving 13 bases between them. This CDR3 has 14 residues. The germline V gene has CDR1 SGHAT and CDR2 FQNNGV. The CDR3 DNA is TGTGCCAGCAGCTTCCCCGTGGGGGGGACTGAAGCTTTCTTT. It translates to CASSFPVGGTEAFF.

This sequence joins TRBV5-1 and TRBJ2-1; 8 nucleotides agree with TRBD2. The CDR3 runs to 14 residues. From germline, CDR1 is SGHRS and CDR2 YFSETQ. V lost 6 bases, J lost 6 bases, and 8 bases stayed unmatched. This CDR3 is CASTPGGPSNEQFF. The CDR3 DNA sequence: TGCGCCAGCACCCCGGGAGGGCCTAGCAATGAGCAGTTCTTC.

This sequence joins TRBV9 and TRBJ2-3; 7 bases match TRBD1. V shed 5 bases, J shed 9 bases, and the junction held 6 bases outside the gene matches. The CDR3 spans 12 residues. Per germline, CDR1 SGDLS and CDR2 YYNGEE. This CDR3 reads CASRGDSSTQYF. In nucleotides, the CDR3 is TGTGCCAGCAGGGGGGACAGTAGCACGCAGTATTTT.

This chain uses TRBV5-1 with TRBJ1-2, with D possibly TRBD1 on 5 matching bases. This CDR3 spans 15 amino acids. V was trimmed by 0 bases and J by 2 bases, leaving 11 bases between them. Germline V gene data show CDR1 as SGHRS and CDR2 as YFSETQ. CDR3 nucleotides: TGCGCCAGCAGCTTGGCCAGGGAGGGGAACTATGGCTACACCTTC. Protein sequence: CASSLAREGNYGYTF. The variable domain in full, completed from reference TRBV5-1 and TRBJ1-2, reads KAGVTQTPRYLIKTRGQQVTLSCSPISGHRSVSWYQQTPGQGLQFLFEYFSETQRNKGNFPGRFSGRQFSNSRSEMNVSTLELGDSALYLCASSLAREGNYGYTFGSGTRLTVV.

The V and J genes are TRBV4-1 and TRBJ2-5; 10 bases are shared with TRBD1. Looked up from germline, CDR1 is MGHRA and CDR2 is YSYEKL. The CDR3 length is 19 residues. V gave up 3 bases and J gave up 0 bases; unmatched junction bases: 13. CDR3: CASSHTPGQGTLYQETQYF. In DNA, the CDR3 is TGCGCCAGCAGCCATACACCGGGACAGGGGACCCTGTACCAAGAGACCCAGTACTTC.

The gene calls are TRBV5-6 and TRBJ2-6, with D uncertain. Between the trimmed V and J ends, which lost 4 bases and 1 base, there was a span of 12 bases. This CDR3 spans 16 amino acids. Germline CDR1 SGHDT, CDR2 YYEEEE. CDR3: CASSPPTKSGANVLTF. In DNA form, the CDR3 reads TGTGCCAGCAGCCCTCCCACAAAGTCTGGGGCCAACGTCCTGACTTTC.

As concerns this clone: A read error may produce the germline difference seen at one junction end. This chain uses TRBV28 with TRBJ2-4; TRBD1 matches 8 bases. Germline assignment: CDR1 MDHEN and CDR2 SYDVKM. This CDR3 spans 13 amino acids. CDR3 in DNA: TGTGCCAGCAGTCAACGGGACAGGTGGGCCGCGAACTTC. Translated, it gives CASSQRDRWAANF. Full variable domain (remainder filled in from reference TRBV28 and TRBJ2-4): DVKVTQSSRYLVKRTGEKVFLECVQDMDHENMFWYRQDPGLGLRLIYFSYDVKMKEKGDIPEGYSVSREKKERFSLILESASTNQTSMYLCASSQRDRWAANFGAGTRLSVL.

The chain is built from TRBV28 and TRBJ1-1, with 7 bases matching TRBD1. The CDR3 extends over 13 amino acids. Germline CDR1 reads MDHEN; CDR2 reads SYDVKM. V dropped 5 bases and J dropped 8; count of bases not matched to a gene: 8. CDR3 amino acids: CASSLQVTGEAFF. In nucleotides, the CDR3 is TGTGCCAGCAGTCTTCAAGTGACAGGGGAAGCTTTCTTT.

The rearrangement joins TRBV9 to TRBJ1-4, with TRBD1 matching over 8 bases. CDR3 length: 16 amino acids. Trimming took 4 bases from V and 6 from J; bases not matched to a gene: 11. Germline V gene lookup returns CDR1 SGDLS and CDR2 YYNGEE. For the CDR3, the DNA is TGTGCCAGCAGCAAGGGACAGGCGGTGGGTCATGAAAAACTGTTTTTT. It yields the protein CASSKGQAVGHEKLFF.

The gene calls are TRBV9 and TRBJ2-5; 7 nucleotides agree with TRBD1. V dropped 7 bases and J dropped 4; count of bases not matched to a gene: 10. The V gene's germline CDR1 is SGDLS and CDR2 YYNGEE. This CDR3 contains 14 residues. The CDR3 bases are TGTGCCAGCGCACTCACAGGGGTTGGAGAGACCCAGTACTTC. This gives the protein CASALTGVGETQYF.

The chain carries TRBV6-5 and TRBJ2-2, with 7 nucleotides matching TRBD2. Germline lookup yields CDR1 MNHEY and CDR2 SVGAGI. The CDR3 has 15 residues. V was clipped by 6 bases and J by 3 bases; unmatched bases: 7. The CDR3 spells CASRRGTTYTGELFF. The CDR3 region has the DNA TGTGCCAGCAGACGCGGGACTACTTACACCGGGGAGCTGTTTTTT.

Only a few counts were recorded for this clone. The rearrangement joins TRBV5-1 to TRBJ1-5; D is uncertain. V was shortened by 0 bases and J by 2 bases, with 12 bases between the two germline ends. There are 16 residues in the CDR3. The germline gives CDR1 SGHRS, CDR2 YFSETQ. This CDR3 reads CASSLEPGSGNQPQHF. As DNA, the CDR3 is TGCGCCAGCAGCTTGGAACCCGGGAGCGGCAATCAGCCCCAGCATTTT.

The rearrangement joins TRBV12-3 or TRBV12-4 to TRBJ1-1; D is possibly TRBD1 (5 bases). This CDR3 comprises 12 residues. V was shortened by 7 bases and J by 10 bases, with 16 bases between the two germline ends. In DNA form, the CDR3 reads TGTGCCAGCACCCCGGGGCGGGGTTCAGCTTTCTTT. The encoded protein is CASTPGRGSAFF.

The CDR3: CASSLFRLAGYNEQFF. The CDR3 nucleotides read TGTGCCAGCAGTTTATTTAGGCTAGCGGGATACAATGAGCAGTTCTTC. The chain couples TRBV27 to TRBJ2-1, with 9 positions matching TRBD2. V gave up 1 base and J gave up 4 bases; unmatched junction bases: 5. CDR1 and CDR2 (germline): MNHEY, SMNVEV (reference sequence). The CDR3 is made up of 16 amino acids.

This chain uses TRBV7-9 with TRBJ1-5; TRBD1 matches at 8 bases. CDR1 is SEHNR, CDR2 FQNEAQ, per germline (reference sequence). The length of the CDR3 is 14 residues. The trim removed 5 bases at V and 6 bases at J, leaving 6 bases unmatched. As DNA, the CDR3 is TGTGCCAGCAGCCCGACAGGGGAAACTCAGCCCCAGCATTTT. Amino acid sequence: CASSPTGETQPQHF.

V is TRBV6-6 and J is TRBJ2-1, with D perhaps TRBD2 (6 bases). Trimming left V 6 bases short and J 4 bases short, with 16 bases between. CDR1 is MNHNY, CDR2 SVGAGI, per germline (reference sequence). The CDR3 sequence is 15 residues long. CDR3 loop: CASSSGTVTYNEQFF. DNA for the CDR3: TGTGCCAGCAGCTCCGGGACTGTTACTTACAATGAGCAGTTCTTC.

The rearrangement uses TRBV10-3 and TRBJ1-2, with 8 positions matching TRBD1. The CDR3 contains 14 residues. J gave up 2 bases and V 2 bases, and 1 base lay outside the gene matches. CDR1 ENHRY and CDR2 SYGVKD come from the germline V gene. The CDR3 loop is CAISEDRGNYGYTF. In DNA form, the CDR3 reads TGTGCCATCAGTGAGGACAGGGGCAACTATGGCTACACCTTC.

The CDR3 loop is CASSYSGGEGTGELFF. The CDR3, as DNA: TGTGCCAGCAGTTACTCGGGGGGAGAGGGCACCGGGGAGCTGTTTTTT. V usage is TRBV6-5 and J usage is TRBJ2-2; maybe TRBD2 (6 bases). The ends were cut back, 0 bases at V and 4 bases at J, with 12 bases in the middle. The CDR3 totals 16 residues. Germline V gene data show CDR1 as MNHEY and CDR2 as SVGAGI.

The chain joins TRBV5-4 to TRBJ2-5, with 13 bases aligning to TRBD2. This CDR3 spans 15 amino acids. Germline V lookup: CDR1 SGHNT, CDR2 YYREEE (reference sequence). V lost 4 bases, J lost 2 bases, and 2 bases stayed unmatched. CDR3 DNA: TGTGCCAGCAGCGGGGGACTAGCGGGGCAAGAGACCCAGTACTTC. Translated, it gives CASSGGLAGQETQYF.

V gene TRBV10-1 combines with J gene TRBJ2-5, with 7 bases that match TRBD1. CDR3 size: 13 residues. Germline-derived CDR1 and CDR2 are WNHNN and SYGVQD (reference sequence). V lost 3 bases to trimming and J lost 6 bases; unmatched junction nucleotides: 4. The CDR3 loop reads CASSETGVQTQYF. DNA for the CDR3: TGCGCCAGCAGTGAAACAGGGGTACAGACCCAGTACTTC.